This T cell receptor beta chain was identified during a study of coeliac disease. Across the whole study: Coeliac patients had active, refractory type I, or gluten-free-diet-controlled disease. Study-level findings and limits: The authors considered this approach unsuitable for unbiased detection of gliadin-specific T cells.

As to this clone: No antigen is known for it.

Sequencing used one aliquot of roughly 510,000 cells per fraction. The CDR3 consists of 17 residues. Germline V lookup: CDR1 SGHTA, CDR2 FQGNSA. V lost 5 bases to trimming and J lost 2 bases; unmatched junction nucleotides: 12. The table came from immunoSEQ multiplex PCR; TCRdb's copy has only in-frame clones and leaves some out. The data show over 8,000 clones, with about three fifths seen just once and around 9.5% held by the top ten. The chain has TRBV7-2 and TRBJ2-3; 8 bases are a match to TRBD2. This clonotype was obtained from a woman aged 60-75 years with celiac disease. Sequencing was carried out using intraepithelial lymphocytes from the gut. The CDR3 spells CASSPSGRLTPTDTQYF. The CDR3 region has the DNA TGTGCCAGCAGCCCTAGCGGGCGGCTTACCCCCACAGATACGCAGTATTTT.